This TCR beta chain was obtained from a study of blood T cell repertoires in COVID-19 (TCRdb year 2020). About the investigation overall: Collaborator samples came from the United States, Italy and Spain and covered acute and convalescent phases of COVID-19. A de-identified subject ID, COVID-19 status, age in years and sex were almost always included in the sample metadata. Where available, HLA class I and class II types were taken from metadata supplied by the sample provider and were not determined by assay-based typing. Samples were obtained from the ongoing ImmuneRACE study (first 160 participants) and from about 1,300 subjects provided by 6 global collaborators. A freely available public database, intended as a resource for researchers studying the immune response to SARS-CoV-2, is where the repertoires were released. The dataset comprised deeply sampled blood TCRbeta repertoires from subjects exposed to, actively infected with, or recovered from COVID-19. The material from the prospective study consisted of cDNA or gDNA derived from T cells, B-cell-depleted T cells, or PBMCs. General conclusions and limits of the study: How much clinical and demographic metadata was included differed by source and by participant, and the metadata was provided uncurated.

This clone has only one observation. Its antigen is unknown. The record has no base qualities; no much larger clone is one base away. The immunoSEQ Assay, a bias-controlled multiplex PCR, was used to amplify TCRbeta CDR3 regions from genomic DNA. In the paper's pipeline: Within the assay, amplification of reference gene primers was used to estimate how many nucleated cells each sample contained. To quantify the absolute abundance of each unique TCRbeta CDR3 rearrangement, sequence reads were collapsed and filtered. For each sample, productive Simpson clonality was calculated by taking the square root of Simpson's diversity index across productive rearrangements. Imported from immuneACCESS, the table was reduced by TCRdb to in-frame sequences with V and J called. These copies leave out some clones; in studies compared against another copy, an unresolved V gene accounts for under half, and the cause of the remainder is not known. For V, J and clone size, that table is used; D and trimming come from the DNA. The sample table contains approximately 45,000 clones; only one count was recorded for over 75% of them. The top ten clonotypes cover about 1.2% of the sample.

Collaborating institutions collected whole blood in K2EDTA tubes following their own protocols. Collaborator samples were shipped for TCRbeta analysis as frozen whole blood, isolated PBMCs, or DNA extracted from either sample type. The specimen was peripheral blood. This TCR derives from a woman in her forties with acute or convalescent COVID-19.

For the CDR3, the sequence is CASLRGTEIYGYTF. The sequence in DNA is TGTGCCAGCCTGCGTGGGACAGAGATCTATGGCTACACCTTC. The chain is encoded by TRBV2 joined to TRBJ1-2, with 7 central nucleotides matching TRBD1. In the germline V gene, CDR1 corresponds to SNHLY and CDR2 to FYNNEI. Relative to germline, V is missing 8 bases and J is missing 4 bases, with 10 bases of the junction outside any gene match. CDR3 length: 14 amino acids, cysteine to phenylalanine. The only DNA kept is the CDR3, 42 bases in frame from the first base.